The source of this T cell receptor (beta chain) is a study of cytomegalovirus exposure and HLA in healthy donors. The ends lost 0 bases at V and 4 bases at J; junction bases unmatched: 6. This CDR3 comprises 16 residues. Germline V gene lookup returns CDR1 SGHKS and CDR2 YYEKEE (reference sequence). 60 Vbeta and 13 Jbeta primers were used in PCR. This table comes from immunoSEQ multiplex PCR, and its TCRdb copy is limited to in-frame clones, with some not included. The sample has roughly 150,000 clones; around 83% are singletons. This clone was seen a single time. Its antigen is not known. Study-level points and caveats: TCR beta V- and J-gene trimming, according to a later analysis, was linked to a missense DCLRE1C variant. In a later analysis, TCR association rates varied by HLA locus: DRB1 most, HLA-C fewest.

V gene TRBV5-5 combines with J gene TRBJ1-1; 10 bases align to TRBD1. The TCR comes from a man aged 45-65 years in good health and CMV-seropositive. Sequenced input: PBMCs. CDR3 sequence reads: CASSLGQGAPGTEAFF. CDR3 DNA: TGTGCCAGCAGCTTGGGACAGGGGGCGCCGGGCACTGAAGCTTTCTTT.